The 32 T cell receptor beta chains below all came from one sample that was sequenced in a study of OX40 agonist ivuxolimab in advanced cancers. Profiled with immunoSEQ multiplex PCR; TCRdb holds only in-frame clones, not every one. The repertoire has 90,000 or so clones, 89% of them found once; the top ten carry 0.33%. The sample here was CD4+ or CD8+ T cells sorted from blood, taken in a trial of the OX40 agonist ivuxolimab. The receptors derive from an adult with an advanced solid tumor such as melanoma, head and neck, liver or kidney cancer.

The chain links TRBV5-5 to TRBJ1-2, with a possible D match to TRBD1 (6 bases). The CDR3 covers 14 residues. V lost 4 bases, J lost 4 bases, and 14 bases lay in between. Germline lookup yields CDR1 SGHKS and CDR2 YYEKEE (reference sequence). The CDR3 loop reads CASSPTDRSYGYTF. Written as DNA, the CDR3 is TGTGCCAGCAGCCCTACTGACAGGTCCTATGGCTACACCTTC.

The CDR3 here is CSGGEGDNYGYTF. Here the CDR3 DNA reads TGCAGCGGGGGGGAGGGAGATAACTATGGCTACACCTTC. This chain links TRBV29-1 with TRBJ1-2; tentatively, D is TRBD1 (5 bases). The V gene lost 7 bases and the J gene lost 1 base, with 13 bases spanning the gap. The V gene's germline CDR1 is SQVTM and CDR2 ANQGSEA. CDR3 length: 13 amino acids.

The V gene is TRBV7-8, the J gene TRBJ2-1; 10 bases match TRBD1. The V and J ends lost 2 bases and 8 bases, in that order; junction bases with no gene match: 6. The CDR3 spans 15 residues. CDR1 and CDR2 (germline): SGHVS, FQNEAQ. In DNA form, the CDR3 reads TGTGCCAGCAGCTTAAGACAGGGGGCTCGCGATGAGCAGTTCTTC. As protein: CASSLRQGARDEQFF.

The V gene is TRBV30, the J gene TRBJ1-4, with 7 positions matching TRBD1. The CDR3 is 15 amino acids. Germline V CDR1 and CDR2: GTSNPN, SVGIG (reference sequence). With V trimmed by 1 base and J by 8 bases, 10 bases remained unmatched. CDR3 amino acids: CAWSDLGQIGEKLFF. The CDR3 DNA is TGTGCCTGGAGTGACCTGGGACAGATCGGGGAAAAACTGTTTTTT.

The chain recombines TRBV19 with TRBJ2-2, with 10 bases that match TRBD1. The V segment lost 7 bases and the J segment 6 bases; nucleotides outside the gene matches: 8. The length of the CDR3 is 15 residues. The V gene's germline CDR1 is LNHDA and CDR2 SQIVND (reference sequence). The CDR3, as DNA: TGTGCCAGTACCGTAGACAGGGGGCGATCCGGGGAGCTGTTTTTT. Amino acid sequence: CASTVDRGRSGELFF.

This sequence joins TRBV4-2 and TRBJ1-4, with TRBD1 identical over 9 bases. Trimming removed 7 bases from V and 7 bases from J; junction bases left unmatched: 10. The germline gives CDR1 LGHNA, CDR2 YNFKEQ. This CDR3 is 15 amino acids long. The CDR3 region is CASTPYRGQGEKLFF. In DNA form, the CDR3 reads TGTGCCAGCACCCCCTACAGGGGGCAAGGTGAAAAACTGTTTTTT.

The V gene is TRBV29-1, the J gene TRBJ2-5; D remains unclear. CDR1 is SQVTM and CDR2 is ANQGSEA in the germline V gene. V dropped 1 base and J dropped 5 bases, with 5 bases sitting between them. The CDR3 covers 11 residues. The CDR3 DNA reads as TGCAGCGTTGAAGGATCGGAGACCCAGTACTTC. It encodes CSVEGSETQYF. Complete variable domain (other parts from reference TRBV29-1 and TRBJ2-5): SAVISQKPSRDICQRGTSLTIQCQVDSQVTMMFWYRQQPGQSLTLIATANQGSEATYESGFVIDKFPISRPNLTFSTLTVSNMSPEDSSIYLCSVEGSETQYFGPGTRLLVL.

V usage is TRBV7-2 and J usage is TRBJ1-3; D remains ambiguous. The V end was cut by 2 bases, the J end by 0 bases, with 2 bases between. The germline gives CDR1 SGHTA, CDR2 FQGNSA. The CDR3 runs to 13 residues. CDR3 DNA sequence: TGTGCCAGCAGCTTATCCTCTGGAAACACCATATATTTT. As protein: CASSLSSGNTIYF.

The chain employs TRBV15 and TRBJ2-7, with D unresolved. Germline CDR1 LNHNV, CDR2 YYDKDF (reference sequence). CDR3 length equals 14 residues. V was clipped by 0 bases and J by 2 bases, with 8 bases between them. The CDR3 sequence: CATSRDLPAYEQYF. The CDR3 DNA reads TGTGCCACCAGCAGAGATCTGCCAGCCTACGAGCAGTACTTC.

This rearrangement joins TRBV6-8 to TRBJ2-7; 7 bases are a match to TRBD1. The CDR3 extends over 14 amino acids. CDR1 and CDR2 from the germline V gene are MNHGY and SAAAGT. V shed 0 bases, J shed 2 bases, and the junction held 1 base outside the gene matches. The CDR3 DNA follows: TGTGCCAGCAGTTACTCCACAGGGGCCTACGAGCAGTACTTC. It specifies CASSYSTGAYEQYF.

This chain joins TRBV7-9 and TRBJ1-1; D uncertain. The CDR3 is made up of 14 amino acids. Deletions cut 3 bases from V and 0 bases from J, with 8 bases between. Per the germline V gene, CDR1 is SEHNR and CDR2 is FQNEAQ (reference sequence). The CDR3 is CASSFSGMNTEAFF. In nucleotides, the CDR3 is TGTGCCAGCAGCTTCAGTGGCATGAACACTGAAGCTTTCTTT.

This sequence joins TRBV7-2 and TRBJ2-3; 7 bases fit TRBD2. J gave up 11 bases and V 5 bases, and 7 bases lay outside the gene matches. Looked up from germline, CDR1 is SGHTA and CDR2 is FQGNSA. This CDR3 has 12 residues. In nucleotides, the CDR3 is TGTGCCAGCAGCCATCTAGCGGACGAGCAGTATTTT. Translating gives CASSHLADEQYF.

There are a few counts of this clone. The chain couples TRBV19 to TRBJ2-2; 10 bases align to TRBD1. CDR3 length equals 17 residues. Germline values: CDR1 LNHDA, CDR2 SQIVND (reference sequence). Trimming cost V 3 bases and J 7 bases; bases outside gene matches: 11. CDR3 loop: CASSILWDRGGFGELFF. CDR3 bases: TGTGCCAGTAGTATTCTGTGGGACAGGGGAGGGTTCGGGGAGCTGTTTTTT.

The V gene is TRBV6-6, the J gene TRBJ2-5; the D gene is possibly TRBD1 (6 bases). V lost 3 bases and J 5 bases, leaving 13 bases between the germline ends. Per germline, CDR1 MNHNY and CDR2 SVGAGI (reference sequence). CDR3 length: 14 amino acids. CDR3 protein: CASSYNREVETQYF. CDR3 coding DNA: TGTGCCAGCAGTTATAACAGGGAAGTGGAGACCCAGTACTTC.

Worth noting for this clone: Distinct nucleotide sequences in the sample also encode this CDR3. This chain uses TRBV5-8 with TRBJ1-5, with D uncertain. There are 14 residues in the CDR3. Trimming shortened V by 2 bases and J by 1 base, and 7 bases separated the two germline ends. Germline V gives CDR1 SGHTS, CDR2 YDEGEE. CDR3 DNA: TGTGCCAGCAGCTTTGGGTTCAGCAATCAGCCCCAGCATTTT. Its protein is CASSFGFSNQPQHF.

The chain couples TRBV6-1 to TRBJ2-2; TRBD1 is a possible D gene (5 bases). Germline loops: CDR1 MNHNS, CDR2 SASEGT. The CDR3 is made up of 14 amino acids. V lost 8 bases and J lost 7, with 17 bases in between. For the CDR3, the DNA is TGTGCCAGCGGTTGGCACGCAGGGATCGGGGAGCTGTTTTTT. Protein product: CASGWHAGIGELFF.

The rearrangement joins TRBV4-1 to TRBJ1-1, with no clear D. The CDR3 runs to 14 residues. The germline CDR1 and CDR2 sequences are MGHRA and YSYEKL. The V gene lost 0 bases and the J gene lost 0 bases, with 5 bases spanning the gap. The CDR3 nucleotides read TGCGCCAGCAGCCAAGAACTTATGAACACTGAAGCTTTCTTT. Translating gives CASSQELMNTEAFF.

The chain is built from TRBV7-2 and TRBJ2-7, with 7 bases matching TRBD1. The J segment lost 3 bases and the V segment lost 5 bases, leaving 4 bases of the junction unmatched. Germline V lookup: CDR1 SGHTA, CDR2 FQGNSA. The CDR3 covers 13 residues. The CDR3 region has the DNA TGTGCCAGCAGCGTCCGGGACAGCTACGAGCAGTACTTC. Its translation: CASSVRDSYEQYF.

The chain joins TRBV7-9 to TRBJ1-5; no clear D. This CDR3 contains 14 residues. V was trimmed by 5 bases and J by 2 bases, leaving 10 bases between them. Germline V lookup: CDR1 SEHNR, CDR2 FQNEAQ (reference sequence). The CDR3 nucleotides are TGTGCCAGCAGCCAAAGTAGGGGCAATCAGCCCCAGCATTTT. Its protein is CASSQSRGNQPQHF.

The chain employs TRBV6-6 and TRBJ1-4, with unresolved D. This CDR3 region has 14 residues. Per germline, CDR1 MNHNY and CDR2 SVGAGI (reference sequence). Trimming took off 8 bases at V and 7 bases at J, with 17 bases between the two ends. Written as DNA, the CDR3 is TGTGCCAGCGGCCATCCCGGGGTTTTTGAAAAACTGTTTTTT. It encodes CASGHPGVFEKLFF.

J is TRBJ2-7 and V is TRBV7-2; 7 nucleotides match TRBD1. The length of the CDR3 is 17 residues. After removal of 1 base from V and 4 bases from J, the junction contained 13 bases not matched to a gene. CDR1 is SGHTA and CDR2 is FQGNSA in the germline V gene. CDR3: CASSLVVDRAFTYEQYF. For the CDR3, the DNA is TGTGCCAGCAGCTTAGTGGTCGACAGGGCCTTTACATACGAGCAGTACTTC.

V and J are TRBV6-5 and TRBJ1-4, with D possibly being TRBD1 (5 bases). Per the germline V gene, CDR1 is MNHEY and CDR2 is SVGAGI. This CDR3 is built from 12 residues. V was pared by 2 bases and J by 10 bases, with 8 bases between. CDR3 in DNA: TGTGCCAGCAGTTACGCTGGGGGAAAACTGTTTTTT. Amino acid sequence: CASSYAGGKLFF.

The rearrangement uses TRBV10-2 and TRBJ2-3; TRBD1 matches at 8 bases. CDR1 is WSHSY and CDR2 is SAAADI in the germline V gene. The ends lost 5 bases at V and 7 bases at J; junction bases unmatched: 5. This CDR3 region has 13 residues. The chain's CDR3 is CASSSQGANTQYF. CDR3 coding DNA: TGCGCCAGCAGTTCCCAGGGGGCGAATACGCAGTATTTT.

The chain has TRBV19 and TRBJ2-3; D unclear. Germline-derived CDR1 and CDR2 are LNHDA and SQIVND (reference sequence). Trimming left V 2 bases short and J 2 bases short, with 17 bases between. The CDR3 spans 17 residues. Written as DNA, the CDR3 is TGTGCCAGTAGTATACCCGGCTCATTAACTCTCACAGATACGCAGTATTTT. This gives the protein CASSIPGSLTLTDTQYF.

The V gene is TRBV11-3, the J gene TRBJ2-5; D possibly corresponds to TRBD2 (5 bases). V was clipped by 4 bases and J by 5 bases, with 5 bases between them. There are 11 residues in the CDR3. The V gene's germline CDR1 is SGHNT and CDR2 YENEEA. The CDR3 DNA is TGTGCCAGCAGCTCGGGGGAGACCCAGTACTTC. This sequence encodes CASSSGETQYF. The whole variable domain, remainder taken from reference TRBV11-3 and TRBJ2-5, is EAGVVQSPRYKIIEKKQPVAFWCNPISGHNTLYWYLQNLGQGPELLIRYENEEAVDDSQLPKDRFSAERLKGVDSTLKIQPAELGDSAVYLCASSSGETQYFGPGTRLLVL.

The J gene is TRBJ1-4, the V gene TRBV28; D unresolved. CDR3 length: 15 residues. Germline V gene sequence: CDR1 MDHEN, CDR2 SYDVKM. V was shortened by 5 bases and J by 3 bases, with 13 bases between the two germline ends. Here the CDR3 DNA reads TGTGCCAGCAGTCCCCATCGGCGTTCTAATGAAAAACTGTTTTTT. It codes for CASSPHRRSNEKLFF.

In DNA, the CDR3 is TGTGCCAGCAGTAGTTATCGTCTCACAGATACGCAGTATTTT. Protein: CASSSYRLTDTQYF. This chain joins TRBV25-1 and TRBJ2-3, with D hard to call. The CDR3 sequence is 14 residues long. V was shortened by 5 bases and J by 2 bases, with 11 bases between the two germline ends. From germline, CDR1 is MGHDK and CDR2 SYGVNS. The full variable domain, completed using reference TRBV25-1 and TRBJ2-3, is EADIYQTPRYLVIGTGKKITLECSQTMGHDKMYWYQQDPGMELHLIHYSYGVNSTEKGDLSSESTVSRIRTEHFPLTLESARPSHTSQYLCASSSYRLTDTQYFGPGTRLTVL.

This sequence joins TRBV9 and TRBJ2-2, with 9 positions matching TRBD2. CDR3 length: 15 amino acids. The germline gives CDR1 SGDLS, CDR2 YYNGEE. J lost 6 bases, V lost 0 bases, and 3 bases had no gene match. The CDR3 nucleotides are TGTGCCAGCAGCGTAGGTAGCGGGAGCCCCGGGGAGCTGTTTTTT. The encoded protein is CASSVGSGSPGELFF.

The chain employs TRBV2 and TRBJ2-5; 15 bases match TRBD2. The CDR3 totals 19 residues. Germline CDR1 and CDR2: SNHLY and FYNNEI. The V gene end was trimmed by 4 bases and the J gene end by 3 bases; junction bases not matched to a gene: 12. In nucleotides, the CDR3 is TGTGCCAGCAGTGGGCGGAGGACTAGCGGGAGGGTAATAGAAGAGACCCAGTACTTC. It codes for CASSGRRTSGRVIEETQYF. The full variable domain, with the rest looked up from reference TRBV2 and TRBJ2-5, is EPEVTQTPSHQVTQMGQEVILRCVPISNHLYFYWYRQILGQKVEFLVSFYNNEISEKSEIFDDQFSVERPDGSNFTLKIRSTKLEDSAMYFCASSGRRTSGRVIEETQYFGPGTRLLVL.

The rearrangement joins TRBV13 to TRBJ1-1, with TRBD1 identical over 9 bases. The CDR3 spans 13 residues. The trim removed 10 bases at V and 1 base at J, leaving 4 bases unmatched. The V gene's germline CDR1 is PRHDT and CDR2 FYEKMQ (reference sequence). The DNA of the CDR3 is TGTGCCACCGGACAGGGGTCGAACACTGAAGCTTTCTTT. It specifies CATGQGSNTEAFF.

This clone appeared once. The chain employs TRBV29-1 and TRBJ2-1; 9 positions agree with TRBD2. This CDR3 contains 15 residues. CDR1 and CDR2 (germline): SQVTM, ANQGSEA. The V and J ends lost 7 bases and 9 bases, in that order; junction bases with no gene match: 16. CDR3 in DNA: TGCAGCGCAATGACTAGCGGATGGGTAGGGAGTGAGCAGTTCTTC. Translation gives CSAMTSGWVGSEQFF.

J is TRBJ1-5 and V is TRBV28; the D gene is possibly TRBD1 (5 bases). There are 15 residues in the CDR3. From germline, CDR1 is MDHEN and CDR2 SYDVKM. Trimming pared 9 bases from V and 3 bases from J, leaving 18 bases between. CDR3 sequence: CASRSGSGYNQPQHF. Here the CDR3 DNA reads TGTGCCAGTCGATCCGGGTCAGGGTACAATCAGCCCCAGCATTTT.